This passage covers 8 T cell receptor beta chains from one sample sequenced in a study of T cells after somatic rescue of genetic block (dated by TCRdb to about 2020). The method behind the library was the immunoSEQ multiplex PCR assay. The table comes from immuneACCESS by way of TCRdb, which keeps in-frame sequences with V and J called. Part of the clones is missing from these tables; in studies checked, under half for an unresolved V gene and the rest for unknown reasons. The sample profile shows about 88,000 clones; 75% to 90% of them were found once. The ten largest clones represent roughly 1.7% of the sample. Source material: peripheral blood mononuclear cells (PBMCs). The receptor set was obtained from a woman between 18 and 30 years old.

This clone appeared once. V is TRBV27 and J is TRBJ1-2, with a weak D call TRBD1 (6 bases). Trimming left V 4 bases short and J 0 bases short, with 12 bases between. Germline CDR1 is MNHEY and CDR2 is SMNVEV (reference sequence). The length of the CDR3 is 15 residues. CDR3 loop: CASSSATGANYGYTF. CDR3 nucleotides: TGTGCCAGCAGTTCCGCGACAGGAGCTAACTATGGCTACACCTTC.

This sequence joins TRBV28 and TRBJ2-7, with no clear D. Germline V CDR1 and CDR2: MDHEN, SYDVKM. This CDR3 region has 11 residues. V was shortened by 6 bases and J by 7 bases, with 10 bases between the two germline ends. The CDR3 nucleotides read TGTGCCAGCAGCCACCCTTCAGAGCAGTACTTC. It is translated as CASSHPSEQYF.

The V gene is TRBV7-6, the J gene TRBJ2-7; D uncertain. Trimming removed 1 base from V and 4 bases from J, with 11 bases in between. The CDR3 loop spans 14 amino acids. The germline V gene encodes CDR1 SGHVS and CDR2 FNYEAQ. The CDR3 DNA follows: TGTGCCAGCAGCTTAGAAACTCTGGGGTACGAGCAGTACTTC. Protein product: CASSLETLGYEQYF.

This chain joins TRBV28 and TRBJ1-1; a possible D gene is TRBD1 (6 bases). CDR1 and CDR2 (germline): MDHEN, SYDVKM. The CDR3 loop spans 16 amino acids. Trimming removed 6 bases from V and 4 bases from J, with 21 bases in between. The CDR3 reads CASSLESGRGATEAFF. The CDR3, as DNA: TGTGCCAGCAGCCTCGAGAGTGGGAGGGGGGCCACTGAAGCTTTCTTT.

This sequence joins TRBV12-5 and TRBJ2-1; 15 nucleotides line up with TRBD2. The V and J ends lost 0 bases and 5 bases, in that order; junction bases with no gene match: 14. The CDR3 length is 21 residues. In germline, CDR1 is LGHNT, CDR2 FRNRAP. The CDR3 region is CASGLVQGPGLAGGPDNEQFF. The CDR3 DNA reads TGTGCTAGTGGTTTGGTACAGGGACCAGGACTAGCGGGAGGGCCCGACAATGAGCAGTTCTTC.

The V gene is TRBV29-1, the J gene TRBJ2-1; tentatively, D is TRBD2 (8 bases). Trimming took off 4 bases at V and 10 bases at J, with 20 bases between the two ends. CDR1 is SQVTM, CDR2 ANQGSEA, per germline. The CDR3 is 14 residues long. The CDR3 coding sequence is TGCAGCGTTGTGCGGGGGTCGGGAGGGGGCGAGCAGTTCTTC. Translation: CSVVRGSGGGEQFF.

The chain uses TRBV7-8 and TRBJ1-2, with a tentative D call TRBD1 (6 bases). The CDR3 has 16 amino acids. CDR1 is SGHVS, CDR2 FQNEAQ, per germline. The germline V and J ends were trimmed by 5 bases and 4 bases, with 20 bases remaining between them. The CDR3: CASSLGPEVGGYGYTF. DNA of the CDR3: TGTGCCAGCAGCCTGGGACCGGAAGTAGGGGGCTATGGCTACACCTTC.

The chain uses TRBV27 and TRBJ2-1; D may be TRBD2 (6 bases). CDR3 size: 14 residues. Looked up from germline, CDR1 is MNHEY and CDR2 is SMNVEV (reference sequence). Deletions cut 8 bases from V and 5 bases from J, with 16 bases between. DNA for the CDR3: TGTGCCAGCGGGACCTTAGCGGCAAACAATGAGCAGTTCTTC. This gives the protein CASGTLAANNEQFF.